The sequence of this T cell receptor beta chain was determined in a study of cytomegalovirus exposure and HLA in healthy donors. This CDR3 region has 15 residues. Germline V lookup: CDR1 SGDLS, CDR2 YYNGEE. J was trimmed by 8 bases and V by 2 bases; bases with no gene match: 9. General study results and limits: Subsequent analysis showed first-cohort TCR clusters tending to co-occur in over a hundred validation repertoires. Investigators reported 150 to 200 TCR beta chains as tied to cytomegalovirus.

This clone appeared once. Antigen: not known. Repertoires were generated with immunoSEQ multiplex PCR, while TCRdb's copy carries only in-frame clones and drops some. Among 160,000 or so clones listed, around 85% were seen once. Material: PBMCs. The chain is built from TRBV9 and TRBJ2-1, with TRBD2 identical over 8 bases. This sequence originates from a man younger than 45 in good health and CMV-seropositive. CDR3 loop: CASSVGLGGVYEQFF. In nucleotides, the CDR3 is TGTGCCAGCAGCGTGGGACTAGGAGGAGTCTATGAGCAGTTCTTC. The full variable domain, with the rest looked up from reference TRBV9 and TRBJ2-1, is DSGVTQTPKHLITATGQRVTLRCSPRSGDLSVYWYQQSLDQGLQFLIQYYNGEERAKGNILERFSAQQFPDLHSELNLSSLELGDSALYFCASSVGLGGVYEQFFGPGTRLTVL.